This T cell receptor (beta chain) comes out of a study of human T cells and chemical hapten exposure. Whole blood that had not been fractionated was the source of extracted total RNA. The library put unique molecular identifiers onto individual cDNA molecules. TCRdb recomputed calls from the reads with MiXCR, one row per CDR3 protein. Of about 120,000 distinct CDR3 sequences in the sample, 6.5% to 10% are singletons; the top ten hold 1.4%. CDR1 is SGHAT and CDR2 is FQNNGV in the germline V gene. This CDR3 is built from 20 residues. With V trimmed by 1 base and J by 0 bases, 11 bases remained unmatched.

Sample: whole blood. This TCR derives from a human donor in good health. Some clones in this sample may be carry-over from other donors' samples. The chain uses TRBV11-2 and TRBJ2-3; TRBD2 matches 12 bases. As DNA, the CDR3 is TGTGCCAGCAGCTTAGTCCCCCTAGCGGGAGGGCCCAGAAGCACAGATACGCAGTATTTT. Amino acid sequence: CASSLVPLAGGPRSTDTQYF.